The clone carrying this TCR beta chain appeared a few times. Its antigen is as yet unknown. Trimming shortened V by 5 bases and J by 11 bases, and 13 bases separated the two germline ends. The CDR3 spans 12 residues. Germline loops: CDR1 DFQATT, CDR2 SNEGSKA (reference sequence). The donors were healthy female monozygous twins, three pairs in total. TCR cDNA libraries came from RNA via a modified published protocol. TCRdb itself ran the 5' RACE reads through MiXCR, one entry per CDR3 protein. Of hundreds of thousands of distinct CDR3 sequences listed, 28% are singletons. The source of the sample is a study of identical twins' blood T cells. Study-level points and caveats: Top TCRbeta clonotypes were shared more with twin than unrelated donors.

The source material was PBMCs. This chain uses TRBV20-1 with TRBJ1-6, with D perhaps matching TRBD1 (6 bases). The clonotype originates from a woman between 18 and 55 years old in good health. CDR3 sequence (DNA): TGCAGTGCTGATACAGGGTTGACACCCCTCCACTTT. As protein: CSADTGLTPLHF.